This entry features one TCR beta chain sequence. The CDR3 contains 15 residues. The V gene lost 6 bases and the J gene lost 0 bases, with 15 bases spanning the gap. Germline V gene sequence: CDR1 SQVTM, CDR2 ANQGSEA. The source of the sample is a study of blood T cell repertoires in COVID-19. Here immunoSEQ multiplex PCR was the method, and the copy in TCRdb shows in-frame clones only, minus some. The sample contains 250,000 or so clones, 85% to 90% of which appear only once. The sample consisted of peripheral blood. This clonotype originated in a woman aged 55-69 years with acute or convalescent COVID-19. The V gene is TRBV29-1, the J gene TRBJ1-5; D remains ambiguous. DNA of the CDR3: TGCAGCGTGGTGCTCGACGGGAATAGCAATCAGCCCCAGCATTTT. It yields the protein CSVVLDGNSNQPQHF. The whole variable domain, filled in from reference TRBV29-1 and TRBJ1-5, reads SAVISQKPSRDICQRGTSLTIQCQVDSQVTMMFWYRQQPGQSLTLIATANQGSEATYESGFVIDKFPISRPNLTFSTLTVSNMSPEDSSIYLCSVVLDGNSNQPQHFGDGTRLSIL.